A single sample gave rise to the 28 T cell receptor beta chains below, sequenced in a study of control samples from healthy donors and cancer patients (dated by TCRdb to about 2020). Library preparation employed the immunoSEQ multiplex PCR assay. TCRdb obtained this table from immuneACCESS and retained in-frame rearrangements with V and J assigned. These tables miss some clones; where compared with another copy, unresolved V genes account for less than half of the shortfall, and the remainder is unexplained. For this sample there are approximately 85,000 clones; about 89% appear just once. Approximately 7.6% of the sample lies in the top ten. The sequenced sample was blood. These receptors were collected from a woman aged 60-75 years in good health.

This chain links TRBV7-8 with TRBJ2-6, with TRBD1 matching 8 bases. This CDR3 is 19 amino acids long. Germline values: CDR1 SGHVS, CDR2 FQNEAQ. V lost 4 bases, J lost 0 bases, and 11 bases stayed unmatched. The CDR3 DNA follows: TGTGCCAGCAGCTCTGGGGACAGGTTTTCTCTCTCTGGGGCCAACGTCCTGACTTTC. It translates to CASSSGDRFSLSGANVLTF.

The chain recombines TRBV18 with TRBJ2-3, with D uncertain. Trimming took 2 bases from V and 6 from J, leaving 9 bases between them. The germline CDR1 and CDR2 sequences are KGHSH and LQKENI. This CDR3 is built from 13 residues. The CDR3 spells CASSPNWSDTQYF. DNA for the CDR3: TGTGCCAGCTCACCAAATTGGTCGGATACGCAGTATTTT.

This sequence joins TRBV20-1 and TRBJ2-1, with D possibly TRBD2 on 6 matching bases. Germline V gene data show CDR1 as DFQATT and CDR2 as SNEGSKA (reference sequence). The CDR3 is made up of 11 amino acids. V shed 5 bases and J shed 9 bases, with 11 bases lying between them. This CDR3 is CSAPRGTEQFF. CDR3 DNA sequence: TGCAGTGCTCCCCGGGGGACTGAGCAGTTCTTC.

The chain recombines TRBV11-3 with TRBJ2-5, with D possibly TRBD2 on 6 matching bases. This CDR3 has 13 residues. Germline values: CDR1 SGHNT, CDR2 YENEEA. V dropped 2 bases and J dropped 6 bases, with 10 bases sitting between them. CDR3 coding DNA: TGTGCCAGCAGCTTAAATAGCGGCCAGACCCAGTACTTC. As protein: CASSLNSGQTQYF.

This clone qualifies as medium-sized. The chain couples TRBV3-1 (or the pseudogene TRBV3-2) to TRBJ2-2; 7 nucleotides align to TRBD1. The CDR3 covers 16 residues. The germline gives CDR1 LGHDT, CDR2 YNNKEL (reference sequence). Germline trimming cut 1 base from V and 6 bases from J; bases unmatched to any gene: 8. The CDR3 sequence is CASSQGWTGEAGELFF. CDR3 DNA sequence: TGTGCCAGCAGCCAAGGCTGGACAGGTGAGGCCGGGGAGCTGTTTTTT.

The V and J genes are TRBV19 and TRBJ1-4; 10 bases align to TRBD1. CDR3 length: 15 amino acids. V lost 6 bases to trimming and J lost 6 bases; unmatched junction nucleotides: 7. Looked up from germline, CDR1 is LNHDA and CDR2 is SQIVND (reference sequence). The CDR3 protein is CASSDPGTGDEKLFF. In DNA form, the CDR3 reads TGTGCCAGTAGCGACCCCGGGACAGGGGATGAAAAACTGTTTTTT. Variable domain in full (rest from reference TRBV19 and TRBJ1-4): DGGITQSPKYLFRKEGQNVTLSCEQNLNHDAMYWYRQDPGQGLRLIYYSQIVNDFQKGDIAEGYSVSREKKESFPLTVTSAQKNPTAFYLCASSDPGTGDEKLFFGSGTQLSVL.

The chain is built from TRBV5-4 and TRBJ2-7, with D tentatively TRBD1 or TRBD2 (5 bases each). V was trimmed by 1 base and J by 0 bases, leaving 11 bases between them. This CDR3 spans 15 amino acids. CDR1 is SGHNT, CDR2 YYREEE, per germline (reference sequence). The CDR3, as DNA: TGTGCCAGCAGCTTGCTGGGACCCAGCTCCTACGAGCAGTACTTC. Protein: CASSLLGPSSYEQYF.

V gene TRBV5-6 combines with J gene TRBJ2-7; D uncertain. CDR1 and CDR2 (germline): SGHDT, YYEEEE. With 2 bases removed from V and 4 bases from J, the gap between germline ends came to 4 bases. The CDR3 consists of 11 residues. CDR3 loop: CASSLQYEQYF. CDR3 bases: TGTGCCAGCAGCTTACAGTACGAGCAGTACTTC.

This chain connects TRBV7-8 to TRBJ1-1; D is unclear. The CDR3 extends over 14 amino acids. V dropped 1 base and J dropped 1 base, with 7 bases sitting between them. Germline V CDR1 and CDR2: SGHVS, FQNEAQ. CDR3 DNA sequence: TGTGCCAGCAGCTTAGTAACGCAGAACACTGAAGCTTTCTTT. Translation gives CASSLVTQNTEAFF.

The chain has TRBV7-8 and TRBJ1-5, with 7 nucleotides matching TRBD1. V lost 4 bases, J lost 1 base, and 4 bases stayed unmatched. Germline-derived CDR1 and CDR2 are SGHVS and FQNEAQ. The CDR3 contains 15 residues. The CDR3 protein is CASSSHRGSNQPQHF. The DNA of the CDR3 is TGTGCCAGCAGCTCTCACAGGGGAAGCAATCAGCCCCAGCATTTT.

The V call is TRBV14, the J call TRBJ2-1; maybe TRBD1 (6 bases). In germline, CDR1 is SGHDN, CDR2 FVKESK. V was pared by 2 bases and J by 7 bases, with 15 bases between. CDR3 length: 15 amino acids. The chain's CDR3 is CASSQMGRGWNEQFF. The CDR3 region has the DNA TGTGCCAGCAGCCAAATGGGCAGGGGTTGGAATGAGCAGTTCTTC.

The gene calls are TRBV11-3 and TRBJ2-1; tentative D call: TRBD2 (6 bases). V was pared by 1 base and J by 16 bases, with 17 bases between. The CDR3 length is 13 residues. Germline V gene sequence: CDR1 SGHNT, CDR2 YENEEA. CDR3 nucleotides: TGTGCCAGCAGCTTAGGCGACCGGGACTCGCCCTTCTTC. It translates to CASSLGDRDSPFF.

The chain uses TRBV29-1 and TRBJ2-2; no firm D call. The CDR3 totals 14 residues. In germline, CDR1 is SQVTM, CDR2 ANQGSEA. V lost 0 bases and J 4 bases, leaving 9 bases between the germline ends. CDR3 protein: CSVEDGWFTGELFF. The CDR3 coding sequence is TGCAGCGTTGAAGATGGATGGTTCACCGGGGAGCTGTTTTTT.

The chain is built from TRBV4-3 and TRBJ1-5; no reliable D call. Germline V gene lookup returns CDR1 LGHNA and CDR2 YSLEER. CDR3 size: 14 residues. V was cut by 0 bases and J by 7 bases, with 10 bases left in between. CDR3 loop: CASSQDGPGQPQHF. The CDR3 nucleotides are TGCGCCAGCAGCCAAGATGGGCCGGGGCAGCCCCAGCATTTT.

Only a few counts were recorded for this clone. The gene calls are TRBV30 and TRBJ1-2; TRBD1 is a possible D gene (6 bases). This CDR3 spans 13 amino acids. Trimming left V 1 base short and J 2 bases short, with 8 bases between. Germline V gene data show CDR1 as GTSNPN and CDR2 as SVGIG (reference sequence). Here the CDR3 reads CAWSAGQNYGYTF. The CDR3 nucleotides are TGTGCCTGGAGTGCAGGACAGAACTATGGCTACACCTTC.

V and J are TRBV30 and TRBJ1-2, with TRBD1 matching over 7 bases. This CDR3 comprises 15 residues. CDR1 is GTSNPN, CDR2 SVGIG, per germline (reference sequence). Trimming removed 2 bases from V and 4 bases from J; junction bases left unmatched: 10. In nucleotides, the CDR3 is TGTGCCTGGAGTCCAACCTCGACAGGGTTCTATGGCTACACCTTC. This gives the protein CAWSPTSTGFYGYTF.

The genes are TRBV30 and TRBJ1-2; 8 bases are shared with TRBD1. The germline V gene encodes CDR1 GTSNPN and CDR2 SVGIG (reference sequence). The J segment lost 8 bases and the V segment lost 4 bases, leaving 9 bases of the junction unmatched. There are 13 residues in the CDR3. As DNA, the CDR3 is TGTGCCTGGACGGACAGGGTGGTGGGCGGCTACACCTTC. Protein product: CAWTDRVVGGYTF.

The CDR3, as DNA: TGTGCCAGCGCCCTAGGACCGAGCTCCTACAATGAGCAGTTCTTC. Translation: CASALGPSSYNEQFF. The chain recombines TRBV7-3 with TRBJ2-1; D not certain. V was pared by 8 bases and J by 0 bases, with 14 bases between. Per the germline V gene, CDR1 is SGHTA and CDR2 is FQGTGA. There are 15 residues in the CDR3.

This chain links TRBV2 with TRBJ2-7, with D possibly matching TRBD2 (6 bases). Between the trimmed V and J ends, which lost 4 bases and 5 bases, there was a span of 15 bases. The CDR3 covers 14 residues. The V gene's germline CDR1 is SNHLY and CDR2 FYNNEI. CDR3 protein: CASSGGEEPNEQYF. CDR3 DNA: TGTGCCAGCAGTGGCGGGGAAGAGCCCAACGAGCAGTACTTC.

The CDR3: CASSLEGGREFF. The CDR3 DNA sequence: TGTGCCAGCAGTTTAGAGGGAGGGAGGGAGTTCTTC. The rearrangement joins TRBV12-3 or TRBV12-4 to TRBJ2-1, with TRBD2 matching over 7 bases. J lost 14 bases, V lost 1 base, and 5 bases had no gene match. There are 12 residues in the CDR3.

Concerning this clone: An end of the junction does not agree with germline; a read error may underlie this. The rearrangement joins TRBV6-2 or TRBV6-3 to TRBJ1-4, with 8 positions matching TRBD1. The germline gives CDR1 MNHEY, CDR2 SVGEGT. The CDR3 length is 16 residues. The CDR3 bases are TGTGCCAGCAGTCTCTCTCGGACAGGGACTCATGCAAAACTGCTTTTT. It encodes CASSLSRTGTHAKLLF.

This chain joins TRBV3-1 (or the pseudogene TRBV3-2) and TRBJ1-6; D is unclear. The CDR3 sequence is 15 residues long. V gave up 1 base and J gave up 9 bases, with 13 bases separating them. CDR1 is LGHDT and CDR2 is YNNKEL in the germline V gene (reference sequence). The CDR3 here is CASSQADSRGSPLHF. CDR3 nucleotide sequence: TGTGCCAGCAGCCAAGCGGACTCTAGAGGTTCACCCCTCCACTTT.

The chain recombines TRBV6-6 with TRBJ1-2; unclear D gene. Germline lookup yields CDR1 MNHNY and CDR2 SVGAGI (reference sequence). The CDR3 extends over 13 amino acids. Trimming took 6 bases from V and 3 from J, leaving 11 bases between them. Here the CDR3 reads CASRPRRDYGYTF. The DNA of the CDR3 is TGTGCCAGCAGACCCAGGCGGGACTATGGCTACACCTTC.

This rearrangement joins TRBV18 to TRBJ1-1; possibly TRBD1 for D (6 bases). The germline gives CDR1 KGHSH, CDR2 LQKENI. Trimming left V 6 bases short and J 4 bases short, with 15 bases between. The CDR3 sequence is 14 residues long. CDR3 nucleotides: TGTGCCAGCTCCCCAGGGGCGTCGGCCACTGAAGCTTTCTTT. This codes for CASSPGASATEAFF.

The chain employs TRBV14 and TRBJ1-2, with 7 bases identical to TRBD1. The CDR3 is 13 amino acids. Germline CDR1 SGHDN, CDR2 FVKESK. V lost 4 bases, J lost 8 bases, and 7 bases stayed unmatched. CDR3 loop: CASSRDRDRGYTF. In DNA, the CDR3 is TGTGCCAGCAGCCGCGACAGGGATCGGGGCTACACCTTC.

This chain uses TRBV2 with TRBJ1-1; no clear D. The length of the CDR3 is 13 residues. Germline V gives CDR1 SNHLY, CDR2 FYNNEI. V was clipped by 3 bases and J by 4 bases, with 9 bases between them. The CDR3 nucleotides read TGTGCCAGCAGTGAGGAGTCCGGCACTGAAGCTTTCTTT. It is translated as CASSEESGTEAFF. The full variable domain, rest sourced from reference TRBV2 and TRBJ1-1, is EPEVTQTPSHQVTQMGQEVILRCVPISNHLYFYWYRQILGQKVEFLVSFYNNEISEKSEIFDDQFSVERPDGSNFTLKIRSTKLEDSAMYFCASSEESGTEAFFGQGTRLTVV.

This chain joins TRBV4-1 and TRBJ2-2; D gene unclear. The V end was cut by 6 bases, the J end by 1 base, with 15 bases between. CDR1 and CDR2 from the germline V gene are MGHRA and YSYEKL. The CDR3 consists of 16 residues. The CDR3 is CASRKIGSLNTGELFF. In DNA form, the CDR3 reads TGCGCCAGCAGGAAAATCGGGTCCTTGAACACCGGGGAGCTGTTTTTT.

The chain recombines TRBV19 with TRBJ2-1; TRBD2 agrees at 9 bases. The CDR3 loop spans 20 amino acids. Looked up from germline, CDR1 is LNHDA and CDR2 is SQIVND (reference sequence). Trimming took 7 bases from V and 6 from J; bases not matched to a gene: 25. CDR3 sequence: CASTNPDREGGRALGNEQFF. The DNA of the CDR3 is TGTGCCAGTACTAACCCCGACCGGGAGGGCGGGAGGGCGTTGGGCAATGAGCAGTTCTTC.